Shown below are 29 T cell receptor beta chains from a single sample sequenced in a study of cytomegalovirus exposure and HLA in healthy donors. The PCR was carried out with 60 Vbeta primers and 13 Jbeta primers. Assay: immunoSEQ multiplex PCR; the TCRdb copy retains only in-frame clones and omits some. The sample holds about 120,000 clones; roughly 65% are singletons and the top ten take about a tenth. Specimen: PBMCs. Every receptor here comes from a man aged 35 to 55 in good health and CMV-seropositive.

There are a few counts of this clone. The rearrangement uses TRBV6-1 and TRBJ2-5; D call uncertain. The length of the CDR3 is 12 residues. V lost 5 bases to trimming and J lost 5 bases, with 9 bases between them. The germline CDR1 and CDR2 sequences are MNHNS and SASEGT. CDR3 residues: CASSFFAETQYF. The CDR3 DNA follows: TGTGCCAGCAGTTTCTTTGCGGAGACCCAGTACTTC.

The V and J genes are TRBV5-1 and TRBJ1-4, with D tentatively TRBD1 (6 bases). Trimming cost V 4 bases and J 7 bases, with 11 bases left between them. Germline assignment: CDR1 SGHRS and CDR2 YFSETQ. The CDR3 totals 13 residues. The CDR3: CASSGQPTEKLFF. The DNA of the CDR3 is TGCGCCAGCAGCGGACAGCCCACTGAAAAACTGTTTTTT.

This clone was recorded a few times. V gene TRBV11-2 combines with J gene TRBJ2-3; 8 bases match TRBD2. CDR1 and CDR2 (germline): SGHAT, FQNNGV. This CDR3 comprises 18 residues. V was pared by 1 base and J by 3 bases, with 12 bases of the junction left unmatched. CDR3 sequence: CASSLGRGRGVGTDTQYF. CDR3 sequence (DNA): TGTGCCAGCAGCTTAGGCCGGGGGCGGGGGGTTGGTACAGATACGCAGTATTTT.

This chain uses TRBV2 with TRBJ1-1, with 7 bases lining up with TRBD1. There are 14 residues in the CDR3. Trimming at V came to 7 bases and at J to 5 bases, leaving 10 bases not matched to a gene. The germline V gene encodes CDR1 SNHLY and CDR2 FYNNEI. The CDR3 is CASIPGQPGTEAFF. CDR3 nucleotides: TGTGCCAGCATTCCGGGACAGCCGGGGACTGAAGCTTTCTTT.

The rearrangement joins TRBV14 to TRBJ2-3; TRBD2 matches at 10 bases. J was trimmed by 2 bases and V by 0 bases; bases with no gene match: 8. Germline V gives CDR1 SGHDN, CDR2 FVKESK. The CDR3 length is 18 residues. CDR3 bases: TGTGCCAGCAGCCAAGATGTATATAGCGGGGGGATCACAGATACGCAGTATTTT. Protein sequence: CASSQDVYSGGITDTQYF.

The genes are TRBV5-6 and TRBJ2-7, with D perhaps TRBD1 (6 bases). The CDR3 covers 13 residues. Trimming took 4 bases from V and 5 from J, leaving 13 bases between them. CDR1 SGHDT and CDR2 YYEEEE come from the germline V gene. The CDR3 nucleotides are TGTGCCAGCAGCCCAGGGGACATTAACGAGCAGTACTTC. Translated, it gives CASSPGDINEQYF.

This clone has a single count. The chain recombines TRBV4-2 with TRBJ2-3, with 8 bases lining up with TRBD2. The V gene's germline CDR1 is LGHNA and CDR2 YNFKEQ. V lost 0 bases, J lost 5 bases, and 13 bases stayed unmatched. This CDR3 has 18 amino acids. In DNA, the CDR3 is TGTGCCAGCAGCCAAGAGGCCCTCTACGGGGGGGCGCGAGATACGCAGTATTTT. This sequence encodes CASSQEALYGGARDTQYF.

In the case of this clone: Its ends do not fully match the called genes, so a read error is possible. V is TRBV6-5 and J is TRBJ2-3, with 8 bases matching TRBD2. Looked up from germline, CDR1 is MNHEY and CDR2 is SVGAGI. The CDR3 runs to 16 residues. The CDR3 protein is CASSYSTSVSTDTQYF. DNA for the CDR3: TGTGCCAGCAGCTACTCGACTAGCGTTAGCACAGATACGCAGTATTTT.

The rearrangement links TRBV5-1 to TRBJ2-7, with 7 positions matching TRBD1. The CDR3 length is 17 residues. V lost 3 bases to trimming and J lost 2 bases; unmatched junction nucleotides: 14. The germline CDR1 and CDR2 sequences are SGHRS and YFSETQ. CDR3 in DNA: TGCGCCAGCAGCTCTGATGTAGGGACAGCAAAAGCCTACGAGCAGTACTTC. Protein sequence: CASSSDVGTAKAYEQYF.

This chain's CDR3 is CASSLRDRSPEAFF. CDR3 in DNA: TGTGCCAGCAGCTTAAGGGACAGGTCCCCTGAAGCTTTCTTT. V is TRBV7-9 and J is TRBJ1-1; TRBD1 matches at 8 bases. Unmatched junction bases numbered 5, after V lost 2 bases and J lost 6 bases. Germline loops: CDR1 SEHNR, CDR2 FQNEAQ (reference sequence). This CDR3 is 14 amino acids long.

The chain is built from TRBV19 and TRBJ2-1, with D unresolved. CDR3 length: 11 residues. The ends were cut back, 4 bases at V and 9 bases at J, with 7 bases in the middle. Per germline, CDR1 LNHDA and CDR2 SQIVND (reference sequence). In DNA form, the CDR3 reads TGTGCCAGTAGTAACCTACGTGAGCAGTTCTTC. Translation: CASSNLREQFF.

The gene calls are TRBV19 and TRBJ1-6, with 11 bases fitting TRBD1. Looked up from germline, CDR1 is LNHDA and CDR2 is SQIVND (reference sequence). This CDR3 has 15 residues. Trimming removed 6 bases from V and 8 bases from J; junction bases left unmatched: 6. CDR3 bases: TGTGCCAGTAGGGCCCCGGGACAGGGGGATTCACCCCTCCACTTT. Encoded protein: CASRAPGQGDSPLHF.

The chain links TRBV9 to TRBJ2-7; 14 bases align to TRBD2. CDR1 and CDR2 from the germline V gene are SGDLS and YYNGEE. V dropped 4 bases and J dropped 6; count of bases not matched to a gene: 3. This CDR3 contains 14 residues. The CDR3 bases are TGTGCCAGCAGCCCGGGGACTAGCGGGAGCGAGCAGTACTTC. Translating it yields CASSPGTSGSEQYF.

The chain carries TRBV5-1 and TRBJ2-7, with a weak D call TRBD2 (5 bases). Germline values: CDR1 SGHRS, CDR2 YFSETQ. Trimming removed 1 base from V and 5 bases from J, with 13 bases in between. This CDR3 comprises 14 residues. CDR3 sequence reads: CASSLYSGIDEQYF. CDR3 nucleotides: TGCGCCAGCAGCTTGTATTCGGGAATCGACGAGCAGTACTTC.

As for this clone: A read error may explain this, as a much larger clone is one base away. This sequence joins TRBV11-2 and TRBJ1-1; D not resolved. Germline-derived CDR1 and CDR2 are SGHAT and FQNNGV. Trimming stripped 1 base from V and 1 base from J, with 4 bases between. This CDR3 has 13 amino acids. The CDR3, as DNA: TGTGCCAGCAGCTTAGCACAGAACACTGAAGCTTTCTTT. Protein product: CASSLAQNTEAFF.

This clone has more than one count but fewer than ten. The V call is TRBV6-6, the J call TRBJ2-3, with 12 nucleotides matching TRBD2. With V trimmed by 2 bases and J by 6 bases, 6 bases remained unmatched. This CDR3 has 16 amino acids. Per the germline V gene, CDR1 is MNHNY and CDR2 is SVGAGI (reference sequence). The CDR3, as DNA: TGTGCCAGCAGTTACCCGACTAGCGGGAGATGGGATACGCAGTATTTT. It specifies CASSYPTSGRWDTQYF.

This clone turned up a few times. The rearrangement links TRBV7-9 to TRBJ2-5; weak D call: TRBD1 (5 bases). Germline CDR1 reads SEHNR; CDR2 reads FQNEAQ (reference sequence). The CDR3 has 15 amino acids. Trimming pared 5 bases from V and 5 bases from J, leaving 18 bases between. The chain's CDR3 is CASSRTPEHMETQYF. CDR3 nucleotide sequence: TGTGCCAGCAGCCGGACACCCGAACATATGGAGACCCAGTACTTC.

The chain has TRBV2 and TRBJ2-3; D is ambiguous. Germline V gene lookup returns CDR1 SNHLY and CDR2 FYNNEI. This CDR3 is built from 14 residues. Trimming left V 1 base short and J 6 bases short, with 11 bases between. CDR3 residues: CASSEDCVLDTQYF. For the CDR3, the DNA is TGTGCCAGCAGTGAAGACTGCGTCTTGGATACGCAGTATTTT.

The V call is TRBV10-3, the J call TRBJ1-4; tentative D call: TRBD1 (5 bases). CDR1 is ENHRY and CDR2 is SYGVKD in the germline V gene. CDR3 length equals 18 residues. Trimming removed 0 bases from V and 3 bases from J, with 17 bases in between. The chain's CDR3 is CAISESKVGLAPNEKLFF. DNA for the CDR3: TGTGCCATCAGTGAGTCGAAGGTGGGGCTTGCGCCTAATGAAAAACTGTTTTTT.

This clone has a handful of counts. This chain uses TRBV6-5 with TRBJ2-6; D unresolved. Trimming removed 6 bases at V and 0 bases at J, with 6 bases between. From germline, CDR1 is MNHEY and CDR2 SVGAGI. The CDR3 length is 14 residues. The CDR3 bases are TGTGCCAGCAGCAAAAACTCTGGGGCCAACGTCCTGACTTTC. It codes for CASSKNSGANVLTF.

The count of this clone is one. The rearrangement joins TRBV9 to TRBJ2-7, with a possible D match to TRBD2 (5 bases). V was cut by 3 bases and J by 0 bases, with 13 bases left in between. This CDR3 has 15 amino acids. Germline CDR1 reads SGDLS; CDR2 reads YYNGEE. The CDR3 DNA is TGTGCCAGCAGCGAGGCTAGCACTAGCTCCTACGAGCAGTACTTC. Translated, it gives CASSEASTSSYEQYF.

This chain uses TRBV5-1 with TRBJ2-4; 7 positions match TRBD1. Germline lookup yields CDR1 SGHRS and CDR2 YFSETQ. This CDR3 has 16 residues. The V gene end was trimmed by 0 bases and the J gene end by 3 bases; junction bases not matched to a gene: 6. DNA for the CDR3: TGCGCCAGCAGCTTGGGGCAGGGGGTTGACAAAAACATTCAGTACTTC. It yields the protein CASSLGQGVDKNIQYF.

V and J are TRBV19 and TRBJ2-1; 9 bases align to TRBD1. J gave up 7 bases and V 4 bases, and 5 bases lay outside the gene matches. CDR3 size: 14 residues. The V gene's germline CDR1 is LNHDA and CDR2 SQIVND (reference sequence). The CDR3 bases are TGTGCCAGTAGTAACCGGGACAGGGCAAATGAGCAGTTCTTC. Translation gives CASSNRDRANEQFF. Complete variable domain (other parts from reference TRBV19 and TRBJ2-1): DGGITQSPKYLFRKEGQNVTLSCEQNLNHDAMYWYRQDPGQGLRLIYYSQIVNDFQKGDIAEGYSVSREKKESFPLTVTSAQKNPTAFYLCASSNRDRANEQFFGPGTRLTVL.

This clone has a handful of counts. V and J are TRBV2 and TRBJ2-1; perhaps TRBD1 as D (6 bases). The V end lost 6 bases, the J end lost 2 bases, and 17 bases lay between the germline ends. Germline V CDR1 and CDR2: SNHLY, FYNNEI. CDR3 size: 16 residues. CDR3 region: CASRINRAMAYNEQFF. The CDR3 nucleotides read TGTGCCAGCAGAATAAACAGGGCGATGGCCTACAATGAGCAGTTCTTC. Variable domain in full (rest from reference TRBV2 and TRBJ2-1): EPEVTQTPSHQVTQMGQEVILRCVPISNHLYFYWYRQILGQKVEFLVSFYNNEISEKSEIFDDQFSVERPDGSNFTLKIRSTKLEDSAMYFCASRINRAMAYNEQFFGPGTRLTVL.

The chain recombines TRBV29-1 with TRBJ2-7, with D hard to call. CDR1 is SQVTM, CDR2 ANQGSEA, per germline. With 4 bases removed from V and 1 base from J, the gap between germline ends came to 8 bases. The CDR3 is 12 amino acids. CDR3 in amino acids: CSVGRGSYEQYF. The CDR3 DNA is TGCAGCGTTGGGAGAGGATCCTACGAGCAGTACTTC.

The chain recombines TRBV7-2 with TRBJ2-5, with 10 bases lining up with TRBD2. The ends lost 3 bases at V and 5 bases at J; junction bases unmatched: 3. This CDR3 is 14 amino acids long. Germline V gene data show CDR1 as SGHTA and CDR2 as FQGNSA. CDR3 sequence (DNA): TGTGCCAGCAGCTTGGGACTAGCGAGTGAGACCCAGTACTTC. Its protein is CASSLGLASETQYF.

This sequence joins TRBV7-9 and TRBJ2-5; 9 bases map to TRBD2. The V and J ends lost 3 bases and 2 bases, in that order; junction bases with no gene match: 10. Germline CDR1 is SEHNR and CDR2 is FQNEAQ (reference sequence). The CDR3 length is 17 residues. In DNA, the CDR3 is TGTGCCAGCAGCTTTGGTCTGGCTAGCGGGAATCAAGAGACCCAGTACTTC. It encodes CASSFGLASGNQETQYF.

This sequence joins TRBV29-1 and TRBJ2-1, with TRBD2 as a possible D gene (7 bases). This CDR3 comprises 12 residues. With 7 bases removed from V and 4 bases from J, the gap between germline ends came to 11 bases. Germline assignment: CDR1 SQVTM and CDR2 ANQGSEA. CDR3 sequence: CSARGAYNEQFF. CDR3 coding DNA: TGCAGCGCCCGGGGGGCATACAATGAGCAGTTCTTC.

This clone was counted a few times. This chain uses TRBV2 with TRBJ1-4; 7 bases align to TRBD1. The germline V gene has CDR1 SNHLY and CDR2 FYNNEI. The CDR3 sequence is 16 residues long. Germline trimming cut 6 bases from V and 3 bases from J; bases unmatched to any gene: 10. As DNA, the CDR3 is TGTGCCAGCAGCCACGACAGGGTTGGCGCTAATGAAAAACTGTTTTTT. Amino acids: CASSHDRVGANEKLFF.